The T cell receptor beta chain under discussion was sequenced for a study of cytomegalovirus exposure and HLA in healthy donors. Across the whole study: Early on, a data release was issued that held tens of millions of unique TCRs from HLA-typed donors. For the approximately 400 genotyped donors, roughly 80% fell within the Caucasian-associated ancestry cluster.

It was with 60 Vbeta and 13 Jbeta primers that the PCR ran. The protocol was immunoSEQ multiplex PCR, while the TCRdb copy is restricted to in-frame clones and leaves out a portion. The sample records about 90,000 clones, 70% to 85% being singletons. This receptor was obtained from a man between 18 and 35 years old in good health and CMV-seronegative. The sample comprised PBMCs.

The CDR3 nucleotides are TGCGCCAGCAGCTTGGGGACAGCTGGAAACACCATATATTTT. Its translation: CASSLGTAGNTIYF. J is TRBJ1-3 and V is TRBV5-1; D may be TRBD1 (6 bases). V was pared by 0 bases and J by 2 bases, with 6 bases between. Germline CDR1 is SGHRS and CDR2 is YFSETQ. CDR3 length: 14 residues.